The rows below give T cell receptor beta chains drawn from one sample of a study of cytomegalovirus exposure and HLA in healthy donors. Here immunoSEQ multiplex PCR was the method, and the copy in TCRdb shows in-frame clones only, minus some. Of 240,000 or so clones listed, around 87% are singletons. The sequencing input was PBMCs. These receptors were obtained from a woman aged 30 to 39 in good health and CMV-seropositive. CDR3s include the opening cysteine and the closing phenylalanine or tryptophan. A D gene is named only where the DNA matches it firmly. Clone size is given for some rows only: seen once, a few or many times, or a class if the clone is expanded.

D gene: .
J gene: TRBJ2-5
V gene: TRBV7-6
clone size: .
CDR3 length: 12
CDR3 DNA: TGTGCCAGCAGCTTTTTATTGGAGACCCAGTACTTC
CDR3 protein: CASSFLLETQYF

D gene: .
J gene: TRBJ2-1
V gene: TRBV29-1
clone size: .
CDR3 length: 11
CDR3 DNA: TGCAGCGTTAAAGAGGGCTATGAGCAGTTCTTC
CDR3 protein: CSVKEGYEQFF

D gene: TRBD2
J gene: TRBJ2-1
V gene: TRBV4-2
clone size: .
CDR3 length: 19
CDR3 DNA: TGTGCCAGCAGCCAAGAAGAGAGTATGGCGGGAGGGGCTCTGGGTGAGCAGTTCTTC
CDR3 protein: CASSQEESMAGGALGEQFF

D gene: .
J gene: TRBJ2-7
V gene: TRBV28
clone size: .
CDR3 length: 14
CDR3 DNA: TGTGCCAGCAGTTCGACCCTGTGGGGGGACGAGCAGTACTTC
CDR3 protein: CASSSTLWGDEQYF

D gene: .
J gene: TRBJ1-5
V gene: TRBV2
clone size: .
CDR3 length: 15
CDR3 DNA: TGTGCCAGCAGTGAAGCGATGGACACCCAAAAGCCCCAGCATTTT
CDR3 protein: CASSEAMDTQKPQHF

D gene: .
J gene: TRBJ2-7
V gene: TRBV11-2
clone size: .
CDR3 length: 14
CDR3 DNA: TGTGCCAGCAGCTTAGATAGACACAGCTACGAGCAGTACTTC
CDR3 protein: CASSLDRHSYEQYF

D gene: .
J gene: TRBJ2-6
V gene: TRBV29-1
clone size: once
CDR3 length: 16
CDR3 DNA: TGCAGCGCCTCGACAGGCGACTATTCTGGGGCCAACGTCCTGACTTTC
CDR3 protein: CSASTGDYSGANVLTF

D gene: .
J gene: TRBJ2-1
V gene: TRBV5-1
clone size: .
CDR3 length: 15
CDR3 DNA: TGCGCCAGCAGCTTGGGGGGAGGCCCCTACAATGAGCAGTTCTTC
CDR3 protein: CASSLGGGPYNEQFF

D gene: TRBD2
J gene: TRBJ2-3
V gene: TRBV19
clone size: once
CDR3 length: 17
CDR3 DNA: TGTGCCAGTAGCCCCCTGACTAGCGGAAGGAACACAGATACGCAGTATTTT
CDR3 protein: CASSPLTSGRNTDTQYF

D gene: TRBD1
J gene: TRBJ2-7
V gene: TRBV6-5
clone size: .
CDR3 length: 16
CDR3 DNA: TGTGCCAGCAGTTACTCTCCGGGACAGGGGACCCTCGAGCAGTACTTC
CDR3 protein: CASSYSPGQGTLEQYF

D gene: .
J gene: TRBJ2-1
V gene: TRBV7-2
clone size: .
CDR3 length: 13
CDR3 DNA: TGTGCCAGCAGCTTAGTGGCTAGCCCTGAGCAGTTCTTC
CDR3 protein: CASSLVASPEQFF

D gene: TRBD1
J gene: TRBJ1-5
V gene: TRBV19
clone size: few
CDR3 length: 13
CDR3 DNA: TGTGCCAGTAGTGGGACAGGGTACCAGCCCCAGCATTTT
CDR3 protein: CASSGTGYQPQHF

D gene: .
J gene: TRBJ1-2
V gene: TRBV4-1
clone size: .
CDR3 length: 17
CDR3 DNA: TGCGCCAGCAGCCTTAGCCAGGGGTCTGGTCCGTCTATTGGCTACACCTTC
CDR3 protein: CASSLSQGSGPSIGYTF

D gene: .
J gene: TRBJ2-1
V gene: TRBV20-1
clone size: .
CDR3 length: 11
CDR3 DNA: TGCAGTGCCCGGGGTCTAAATGAGCAGTTCTTC
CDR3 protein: CSARGLNEQFF

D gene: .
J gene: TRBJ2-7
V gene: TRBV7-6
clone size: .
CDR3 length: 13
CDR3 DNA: TGTGCCAGCAGCTTAGCGTCTTATTACGAGCAGTACTTC
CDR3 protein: CASSLASYYEQYF

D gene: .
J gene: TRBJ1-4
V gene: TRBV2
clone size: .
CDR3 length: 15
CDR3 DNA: TGTGCCAGCAGTGAGGGGGCAGCAGTAAATGAAAAACTGTTTTTT
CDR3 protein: CASSEGAAVNEKLFF

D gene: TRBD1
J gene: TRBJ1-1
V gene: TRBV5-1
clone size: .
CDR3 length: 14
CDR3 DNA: TGCGCCAGCAGCTTTACAGGGGTAAACACTGAAGCTTTCTTT
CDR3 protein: CASSFTGVNTEAFF

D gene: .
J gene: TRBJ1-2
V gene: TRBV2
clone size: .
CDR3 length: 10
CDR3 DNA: TGTGCCAGCAGATCCGATGGCTACACCTTC
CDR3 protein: CASRSDGYTF

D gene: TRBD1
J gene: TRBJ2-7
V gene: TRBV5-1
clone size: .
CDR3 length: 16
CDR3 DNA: TGCGCCAGCAGCTTGGCCTCATCAGGGGGTCCCTACGAGCAGTACTTC
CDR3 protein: CASSLASSGGPYEQYF

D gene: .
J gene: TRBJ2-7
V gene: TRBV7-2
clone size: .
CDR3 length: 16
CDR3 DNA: TGTGCCAGCAGCTTAGGGTCGACAGGGACTTACTACGAGCAGTACTTC
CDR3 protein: CASSLGSTGTYYEQYF

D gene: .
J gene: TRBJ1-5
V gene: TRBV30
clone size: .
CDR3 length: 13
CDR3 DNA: TGTGCCTGGAGCAGGAACAGGAATCAGCCCCAGCATTTT
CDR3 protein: CAWSRNRNQPQHF

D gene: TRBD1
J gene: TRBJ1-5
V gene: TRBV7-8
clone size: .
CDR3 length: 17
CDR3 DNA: TGTGCCAGCAGCTTAGGGTTCGGACAGGACTCCAATCAGCCCCAGCATTTT
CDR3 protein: CASSLGFGQDSNQPQHF

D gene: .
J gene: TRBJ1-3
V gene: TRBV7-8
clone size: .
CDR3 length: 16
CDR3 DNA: TGTGCCAGCAGCTTAACATTCAGGGGCTCTGGAAACACCATATATTTT
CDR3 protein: CASSLTFRGSGNTIYF

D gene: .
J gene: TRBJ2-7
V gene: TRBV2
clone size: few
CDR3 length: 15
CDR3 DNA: TGTGCCATCGTCGAAGGCTACCTGACATCCTACGAGCAGTACTTC
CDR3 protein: CAIVEGYLTSYEQYF

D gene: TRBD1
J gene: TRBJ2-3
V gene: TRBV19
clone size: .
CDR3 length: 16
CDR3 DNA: TGTGCCAGTAGTCCCGGACAGGGGGCGGTCACAGATACGCAGTATTTT
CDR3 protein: CASSPGQGAVTDTQYF

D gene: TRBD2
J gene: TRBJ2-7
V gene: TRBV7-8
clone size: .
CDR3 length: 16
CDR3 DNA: TGTGCCAGCAGCACCGGGACTAGCGGAGTCCCCTACGAGCAGTACTTC
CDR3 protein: CASSTGTSGVPYEQYF

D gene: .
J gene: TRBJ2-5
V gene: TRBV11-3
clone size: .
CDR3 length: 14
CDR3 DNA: TGTGCCAGCAGCTTATCAGGGGGGCCGGAGACCCAGTACTTC
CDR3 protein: CASSLSGGPETQYF

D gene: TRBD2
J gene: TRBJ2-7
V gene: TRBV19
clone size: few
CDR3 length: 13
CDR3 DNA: TGTGCCAGTAGTAGGCTAGCGGGATACGAGCAGTACTTC
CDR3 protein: CASSRLAGYEQYF

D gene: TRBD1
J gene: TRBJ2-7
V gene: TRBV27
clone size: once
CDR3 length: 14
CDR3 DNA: TGTGCCAGCACTTGGACAGGGGGCATCTACGAGCAGTACTTC
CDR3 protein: CASTWTGGIYEQYF

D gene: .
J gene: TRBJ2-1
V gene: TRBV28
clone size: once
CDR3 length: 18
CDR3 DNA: TGTGCCAGCAGTTTATGGGGGGGGGTGGTGGACAGCTACAATGAGCAGTTCTTC
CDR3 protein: CASSLWGGVVDSYNEQFF

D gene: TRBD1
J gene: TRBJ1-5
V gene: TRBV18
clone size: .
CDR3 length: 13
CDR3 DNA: TGTGCCAGCTCACGGGGGGACAGACAGCCCCAGCATTTT
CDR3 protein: CASSRGDRQPQHF

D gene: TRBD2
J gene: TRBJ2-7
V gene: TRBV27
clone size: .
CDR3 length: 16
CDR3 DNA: TGTGCCAGCAGTTTAGCGACTAGCGGAAATAACTACGAGCAGTACTTC
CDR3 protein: CASSLATSGNNYEQYF

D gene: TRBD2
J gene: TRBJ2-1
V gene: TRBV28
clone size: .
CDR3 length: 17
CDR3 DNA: TGTGCCAGCAAAACTCGTCCGGGACTAGCTTCCTACAATGAGCAGTTCTTC
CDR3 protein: CASKTRPGLASYNEQFF

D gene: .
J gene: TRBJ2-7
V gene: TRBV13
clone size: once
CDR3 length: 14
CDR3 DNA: TGTGCCAGCAGCTCTCCGACAGCTCCCTACGAGCAGTACTTC
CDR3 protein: CASSSPTAPYEQYF

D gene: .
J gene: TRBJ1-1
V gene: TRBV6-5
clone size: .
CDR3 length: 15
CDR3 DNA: TGTGCCAGCACTTGGAGCCAGGGAGGGAGGACTGAAGCTTTCTTT
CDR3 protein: CASTWSQGGRTEAFF

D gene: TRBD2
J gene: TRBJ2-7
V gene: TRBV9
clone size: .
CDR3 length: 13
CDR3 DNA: TGTGCCAGCGGAACGGGAGGGGAACACGAGCAGTACTTC
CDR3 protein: CASGTGGEHEQYF

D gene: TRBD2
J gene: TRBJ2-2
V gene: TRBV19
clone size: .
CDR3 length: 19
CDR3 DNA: TGTGCCAGTAGTATAGCCCTGACTAGCGGGAGGGCTGGCACCGGGGAGCTGTTTTTT
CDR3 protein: CASSIALTSGRAGTGELFF

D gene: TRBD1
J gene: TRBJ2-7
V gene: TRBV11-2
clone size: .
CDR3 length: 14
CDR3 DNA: TGTGCCAGCAGCTTAGAACAGGGGCCCTACGAGCAGTACTTC
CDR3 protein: CASSLEQGPYEQYF

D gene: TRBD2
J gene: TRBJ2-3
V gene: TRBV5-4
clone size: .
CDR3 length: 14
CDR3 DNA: TGTGCCAGCAGTTCACGGGGGGGAATAGATACGCAGTATTTT
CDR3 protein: CASSSRGGIDTQYF

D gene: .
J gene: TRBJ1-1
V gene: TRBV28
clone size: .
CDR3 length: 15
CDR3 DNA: TGTGCCATCCACGAGCCCCGGGGAGGGAACACTGAAGCTTTCTTT
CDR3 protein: CAIHEPRGGNTEAFF

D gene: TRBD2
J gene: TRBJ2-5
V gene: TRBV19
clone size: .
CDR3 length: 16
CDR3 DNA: TGTGCCAGTACTAGAATAGCGGGAGTTTTCGGGGAGACCCAGTACTTC
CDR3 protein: CASTRIAGVFGETQYF

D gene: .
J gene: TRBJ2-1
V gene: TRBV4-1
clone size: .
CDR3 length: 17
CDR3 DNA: TGCGCCAGCAGCCAAGGGGCTTGGCAAGCCCCCTACAATGAGCAGTTCTTC
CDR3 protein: CASSQGAWQAPYNEQFF

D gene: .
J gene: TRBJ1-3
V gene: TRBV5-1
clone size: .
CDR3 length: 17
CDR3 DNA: TGCGCCAGCAGCTTGGAGGGGGGGAGCCTCTCTGGAAACACCATATATTTT
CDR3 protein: CASSLEGGSLSGNTIYF

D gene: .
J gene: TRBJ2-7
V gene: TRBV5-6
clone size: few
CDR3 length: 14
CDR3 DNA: TGTGCCAGCAGAAAGAGCGGACGGGCCTACGAGCAGTACTTC
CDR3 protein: CASRKSGRAYEQYF

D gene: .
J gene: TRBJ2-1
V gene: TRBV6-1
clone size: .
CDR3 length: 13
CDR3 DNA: TGTGCCAGCAGTGAATGGCCAGCGCGTGAGCAGTTCTTC
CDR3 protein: CASSEWPAREQFF